The 27 T cell receptor beta chains presented below share a single source sample, sequenced in a study of CD8 T cells in Susac syndrome (dated by TCRdb to between 2019 and 2020). The library was generated by the immunoSEQ multiplex PCR assay. RNA was extracted using the RNeasy kit, and roughly 0.5 to 1 microgram was reverse transcribed with random hexamers. TCRdb's own reprocessing of the public reads used fastp at Q25 and MiXCR and kept productive beta chains. Rows with a matching CDR3 protein are joined into one entry that keeps the most common DNA and genes. The sample has 150,000 to 200,000 distinct CDR3 sequences on record, around 94% of them singletons. Of the sample, approximately 0.099% falls within the top ten clones. What was sequenced was CD4+ T cells from PBMCs. The receptors here all came from a human donor with Susac syndrome.

This chain uses TRBV18 with TRBJ2-5, with TRBD1 matching 7 bases. CDR3 size: 14 residues. Germline CDR1 and CDR2: KGHSH and LQKENI. With 0 bases clipped from V and 2 bases from J, the junction kept 0 bases outside the gene matches. The DNA for the CDR3 is TGTGCCAGCTCACCACCGACAGGGCAAGAGACCCAGTACTTC. Its protein product is CASSPPTGQETQYF.

V gene TRBV29-1 combines with J gene TRBJ1-1; 7 bases are shared with TRBD1. The CDR3 has 16 amino acids. Germline V gene data show CDR1 as SQVTM and CDR2 as ANQGSEA. J gave up 2 bases and V 1 base, and 10 bases lay outside the gene matches. The CDR3: CSVEVGAGTVNTEAFF. For the CDR3, the DNA is TGCAGCGTTGAAGTCGGGGCCGGGACAGTAAACACTGAAGCTTTCTTT.

The chain couples TRBV28 to TRBJ1-1; TRBD1 matches at 7 bases. This CDR3 is 12 amino acids long. The V and J ends lost 5 bases and 9 bases, in that order; junction bases with no gene match: 6. Per germline, CDR1 MDHEN and CDR2 SYDVKM. CDR3 residues: CASSVGTAQAFF. Written as DNA, the CDR3 is TGTGCCAGCAGTGTAGGGACAGCCCAAGCTTTCTTT. The whole variable domain, remainder taken from reference TRBV28 and TRBJ1-1, is DVKVTQSSRYLVKRTGEKVFLECVQDMDHENMFWYRQDPGLGLRLIYFSYDVKMKEKGDIPEGYSVSREKKERFSLILESASTNQTSMYLCASSVGTAQAFFGQGTRLTVV.

The chain has TRBV4-2 and TRBJ2-3; D unclear. The ends were cut back, 0 bases at V and 2 bases at J, with 6 bases in the middle. The CDR3 sequence is 14 residues long. CDR1 LGHNA and CDR2 YNFKEQ come from the germline V gene. Here the CDR3 reads CASSQEVDTDTQYF. CDR3 DNA sequence: TGTGCCAGCAGCCAAGAAGTTGACACAGATACGCAGTATTTT.

The V call is TRBV6-5, the J call TRBJ2-7; TRBD2 might be the D (6 bases). Trimming removed 4 bases from V and 7 bases from J, with 14 bases in between. The CDR3 has 13 residues. Germline-derived CDR1 and CDR2 are MNHEY and SVGAGI. CDR3 sequence (DNA): TGTGCCAGCAGTTCAGGCCTCGCGGGGGAGCAGTACTTC. Amino acids: CASSSGLAGEQYF.

The chain combines TRBV28 with TRBJ2-2, with D perhaps TRBD1 (5 bases). The length of the CDR3 is 16 residues. V shed 6 bases and J shed 5 bases, with 19 bases lying between them. Germline CDR1 is MDHEN and CDR2 is SYDVKM. The DNA for the CDR3 is TGTGCCAGCAGCCGGAAAAGGGGCGCTGGGACCGGGGAGCTGTTTTTT. It translates to CASSRKRGAGTGELFF.

This chain uses TRBV2 with TRBJ1-2, with unresolved D. The ends were cut back, 10 bases at V and 2 bases at J, with 11 bases in the middle. This CDR3 spans 12 amino acids. Per the germline V gene, CDR1 is SNHLY and CDR2 is FYNNEI. In nucleotides, the CDR3 is TGTGCCAACTCATTTGGGAACTATGGCTACACCTTC. Its protein is CANSFGNYGYTF. The full variable domain, in which reference TRBV2 and TRBJ1-2 provide the parts outside the CDR3, is EPEVTQTPSHQVTQMGQEVILRCVPISNHLYFYWYRQILGQKVEFLVSFYNNEISEKSEIFDDQFSVERPDGSNFTLKIRSTKLEDSAMYFCANSFGNYGYTFGSGTRLTVV.

The chain has TRBV28 and TRBJ1-1; 9 nucleotides align to TRBD1. This CDR3 has 12 amino acids. Trimming cost V 2 bases and J 10 bases; bases outside gene matches: 2. CDR1 and CDR2 from the germline V gene are MDHEN and SYDVKM. The CDR3 DNA is TGTGCCAGCAGTTTAACAGGGGGCCGAGCTTTCTTT. Protein product: CASSLTGGRAFF.

This clonotype was seen a single time. This rearrangement joins TRBV5-1 to TRBJ2-3; a weak D match, TRBD2 (5 bases). V lost 2 bases and J 4 bases, leaving 14 bases between the germline ends. Germline V gene sequence: CDR1 SGHRS, CDR2 YFSETQ. The CDR3 is made up of 15 amino acids. The DNA of the CDR3 is TGCGCCAGCAGCTTTAGCGTCCGTGTTGCAGATACGCAGTATTTT. This sequence encodes CASSFSVRVADTQYF.

The chain carries TRBV25-1 and TRBJ2-7, with unresolved D. Germline V gene sequence: CDR1 MGHDK, CDR2 SYGVNS. Trimming took 3 bases from V and 0 from J, leaving 6 bases between them. CDR3 length equals 13 residues. CDR3 coding DNA: TGTGCCAGCAGTGACCCGAGCTCCTACGAGCAGTACTTC. Translating it yields CASSDPSSYEQYF.

About this clonotype itself: Relative to the germline gene, one junction end is altered; a read error may explain this. The chain carries TRBV7-7 and TRBJ2-6; D is ambiguous. The CDR3 has 15 amino acids. CDR1 and CDR2 from the germline V gene are SSHAT and FNYEAQ (reference sequence). The DNA for the CDR3 is TGTGCTAGCAGCTCTACCTTCGGTGGGGCCAACGTCCTGACTTTC. As protein: CASSSTFGGANVLTF.

The chain has TRBV5-1 and TRBJ2-1; unclear D gene. Germline V gives CDR1 SGHRS, CDR2 YFSETQ. The CDR3 spans 14 residues. CDR3 nucleotides: TGCACAAGCAAGGTGGGTAGCTCCTACAATGAGCAGTTCTTC. Its translation: CTSKVGSSYNEQFF. The entire variable domain, with the rest obtained from reference TRBV5-1 and TRBJ2-1, is as follows: KAGVTQTPRYLIKTRGQQVTLSCSPISGHRSVSWYQQTPGQGLQFLFEYFSETQRNKGNFPGRFSGRQFSNSRSEMNVSTLELGDSALYLCTSKVGSSYNEQFFGPGTRLTVL.

This sequence joins TRBV11-2 and TRBJ2-1, with 7 nucleotides matching TRBD1. This CDR3 region has 16 residues. The ends lost 1 base at V and 8 bases at J; junction bases unmatched: 11. CDR1 and CDR2 (germline): SGHAT, FQNNGV. CDR3 sequence (DNA): TGTGCCAGCAGCTTAGTGAGGGGGCGCCCCGTGGATGAGCAGTTCTTC. Its protein is CASSLVRGRPVDEQFF.

V is TRBV29-1 and J is TRBJ2-7; 9 nucleotides align to TRBD1. This CDR3 comprises 14 residues. Germline CDR1 SQVTM, CDR2 ANQGSEA. V lost 1 base, J lost 6 bases, and 7 bases stayed unmatched. The chain's CDR3 is CSVEGWGQGSEQYF. CDR3 sequence (DNA): TGCAGCGTTGAAGGGTGGGGACAGGGTAGCGAGCAGTACTTC.

V is TRBV20-1 and J is TRBJ2-7, with 7 nucleotides matching TRBD1. The trim removed 6 bases at V and 4 bases at J, leaving 15 bases unmatched. Per germline, CDR1 DFQATT and CDR2 SNEGSKA (reference sequence). There are 15 residues in the CDR3. In DNA form, the CDR3 reads TGCAGTGCCATATCCGTCCTCGGGACAGTATACGAGCAGTACTTC. This gives the protein CSAISVLGTVYEQYF.

V is TRBV4-1 and J is TRBJ2-7; 9 bases are shared with TRBD1. CDR3 length: 15 residues. V lost 2 bases, J lost 3 bases, and 5 bases stayed unmatched. The V gene's germline CDR1 is MGHRA and CDR2 YSYEKL. The CDR3 spells CASSQPGQGGYEQYF. The CDR3 DNA is TGCGCCAGCAGCCAACCGGGACAGGGCGGCTACGAGCAGTACTTC.

The rearrangement joins TRBV19 to TRBJ1-5; 7 positions agree with TRBD1. CDR3 length equals 16 residues. Germline CDR1 is LNHDA and CDR2 is SQIVND (reference sequence). The J segment lost 0 bases and the V segment lost 3 bases, leaving 5 bases of the junction unmatched. CDR3 nucleotide sequence: TGTGCCAGTAGTATCGGACAGGTTTATAGCAATCAGCCCCAGCATTTT. Protein: CASSIGQVYSNQPQHF.

CDR3 sequence: CASTLGDPQPQHF. As DNA, the CDR3 is TGTGCCAGCACCTTGGGAGATCCCCAGCCCCAGCATTTT. The chain combines TRBV12-3 or TRBV12-4 with TRBJ1-5; D call uncertain. This CDR3 contains 13 residues. V lost 7 bases, J lost 7 bases, and 14 bases lay in between.

This clonotype was seen only a few times. J is TRBJ2-7 and V is TRBV5-1; D gene uncertain. Germline-derived CDR1 and CDR2 are SGHRS and YFSETQ. With 4 bases removed from V and 6 bases from J, the gap between germline ends came to 14 bases. The CDR3 has 13 residues. CDR3 coding DNA: TGCGCCAGCAGCCAAGGCGCCCGCCTCGAGCAGTACTTC. It codes for CASSQGARLEQYF.

V is TRBV7-8 and J is TRBJ2-7; 7 bases fit TRBD1. V was clipped by 5 bases and J by 4 bases; unmatched bases: 11. The CDR3 is 15 amino acids. Germline-derived CDR1 and CDR2 are SGHVS and FQNEAQ. DNA for the CDR3: TGTGCCAGCAGCCCAAATTGGGACAGTCCATACGAGCAGTACTTC. Translation: CASSPNWDSPYEQYF.

The V and J genes are TRBV10-3 and TRBJ2-5; 8 nucleotides line up with TRBD1. The CDR3 sequence is 15 residues long. V was clipped by 3 bases and J by 2 bases; unmatched bases: 5. CDR1 is ENHRY, CDR2 SYGVKD, per germline. In DNA form, the CDR3 reads TGTGCCATCAGTGAAGGACAGGGCCGACAAGAGACCCAGTACTTC. Translating it yields CAISEGQGRQETQYF.

CDR3 nucleotides: TGTGCCAGCAGCTTGGCGGGAGTGGTCCACGAGCAGTACTTC. Amino acid sequence: CASSLAGVVHEQYF. The chain employs TRBV7-2 and TRBJ2-7; the match to TRBD2 covers 7 bases. The CDR3 has 14 amino acids. Germline loops: CDR1 SGHTA, CDR2 FQGNSA. V was pared by 3 bases and J by 5 bases, with 7 bases of the junction left unmatched.

The chain carries TRBV11-1 and TRBJ1-1; 10 positions match TRBD1. The CDR3 sequence is 14 residues long. Germline CDR1 is SGHAT and CDR2 is FQDESV (reference sequence). With V trimmed by 0 bases and J by 9 bases, 4 bases remained unmatched. CDR3 sequence (DNA): TGTGCCAGCAGCTTAGCGGGACAGGGGTCAAAAGCTTTCTTT. Translating it yields CASSLAGQGSKAFF. The variable domain in full, completed from reference TRBV11-1 and TRBJ1-1, reads EAEVAQSPRYKITEKSQAVAFWCDPISGHATLYWYRQILGQGPELLVQFQDESVVDDSQLPKDRFSAERLKGVDSTLKIQPAELGDSAMYLCASSLAGQGSKAFFGQGTRLTVV.

The V call is TRBV9, the J call TRBJ2-1, with 14 bases fitting TRBD2. V shed 3 bases and J 12 bases; nucleotides not matched to a gene: 11. In germline, CDR1 is SGDLS, CDR2 YYNGEE. This CDR3 comprises 16 residues. The CDR3 loop is CASSAYTGLAGEGQFF. The CDR3 DNA follows: TGTGCCAGCAGCGCATACACGGGACTAGCGGGAGAGGGGCAGTTCTTC.

The CDR3 region has the DNA TGCGCCAGCAGCTTGGGACAGTTAGCGGGAGTGAATGAGCAGTTCTTC. Its translation is CASSLGQLAGVNEQFF. The genes are TRBV5-1 and TRBJ2-1; 9 bases agree with TRBD2. V dropped 0 bases and J dropped 7; count of bases not matched to a gene: 8. CDR1 SGHRS and CDR2 YFSETQ come from the germline V gene. CDR3 length: 16 amino acids.

The chain has TRBV4-3 and TRBJ1-4; no clear D. Trimming took 3 bases from V and 8 from J, leaving 16 bases between them. The CDR3 runs 15 residues. Germline V gives CDR1 LGHNA, CDR2 YSLEER. This chain's CDR3 is CASSQAADRAEKLFF. DNA for the CDR3: TGCGCCAGCAGCCAGGCGGCGGATCGCGCCGAAAAACTGTTTTTT.

The CDR3 loop is CASSTWTGTNEKLFF. Here the CDR3 DNA reads TGTGCCAGTAGTACCTGGACAGGAACTAATGAAAAACTGTTTTTT. The chain links TRBV19 to TRBJ1-4; 7 nucleotides agree with TRBD1. The trim removed 4 bases at V and 1 base at J, leaving 3 bases unmatched. Germline V lookup: CDR1 LNHDA, CDR2 SQIVND (reference sequence). The CDR3 is made up of 15 amino acids.